The 23 T cell receptor beta chains listed next were all sequenced from one sample in a study of cytomegalovirus exposure and HLA in healthy donors (TCRdb year 2017). Receptor amplification or capture employed the immunoSEQ multiplex PCR assay. For the multiplex PCR, a mixture combining 60 forward primers for TCR Vbeta segments and 13 reverse primers for TCR Jbeta segments was used. The source is immuneACCESS, and TCRdb retained only in-frame sequences with V and J called. Part of the clones is not carried over; for the studies checked, unresolved V genes explain less than half of this, and the remainder is unexplained. This sample comprises around 88,000 clones, roughly 80% of them detected only once. The ten biggest clones cover roughly 6.6% of the sample. The material sequenced was PBMCs. These receptors all stem from a man in his fifties or sixties in good health and CMV-seropositive.

This chain connects TRBV6-5 to TRBJ2-5; 14 bases agree with TRBD2. CDR3 size: 14 residues. Germline V gene sequence: CDR1 MNHEY, CDR2 SVGAGI. The V segment lost 6 bases and the J segment 4 bases; nucleotides outside the gene matches: 1. CDR3 amino acids: CASSGLAGGETQYF. DNA for the CDR3: TGTGCCAGCAGCGGACTAGCGGGGGGAGAGACCCAGTACTTC.

The rearrangement uses TRBV5-1 and TRBJ2-1; 10 bases match TRBD2. The germline CDR1 and CDR2 sequences are SGHRS and YFSETQ. V gave up 4 bases and J gave up 7 bases; unmatched junction bases: 17. The CDR3 totals 18 residues. The chain's CDR3 is CASSRKRLTSGEANEQFF. CDR3 nucleotide sequence: TGCGCCAGCAGCCGGAAGCGCCTCACTAGCGGGGAGGCAAATGAGCAGTTCTTC.

This clone ranks as large (0.1 to 1%). The genes are TRBV4-1 and TRBJ2-1; 7 bases agree with TRBD2. The CDR3 consists of 15 residues. J lost 9 bases, V lost 0 bases, and 8 bases had no gene match. CDR1 is MGHRA and CDR2 is YSYEKL in the germline V gene. Written as DNA, the CDR3 is TGCGCCAGCAGCCAAGAGGGGACTAAAGCTGGTGAGCAGTTCTTC. This codes for CASSQEGTKAGEQFF.

V is TRBV7-9 and J is TRBJ2-3; D remains unclear. The CDR3 loop spans 14 amino acids. Trimming pared 1 base from V and 0 bases from J, leaving 5 bases between. Germline CDR1 and CDR2: SEHNR and FQNEAQ (reference sequence). CDR3 sequence: CASSLDGSTDTQYF. CDR3 bases: TGTGCCAGCAGCTTAGACGGTAGCACAGATACGCAGTATTTT.

This clone was detected only once. The V call is TRBV4-3, the J call TRBJ1-4; no firm D call. The CDR3 consists of 15 residues. Trimming cost V 4 bases and J 5 bases, with 14 bases left between them. The V gene's germline CDR1 is LGHNA and CDR2 YSLEER. CDR3 amino acids: CASSLVDERNEKLFF. The CDR3 nucleotides read TGCGCCAGCAGCCTCGTCGACGAGCGCAATGAAAAACTGTTTTTT.

V gene TRBV5-1 combines with J gene TRBJ2-7; D may be TRBD2 (5 bases). CDR1 is SGHRS, CDR2 YFSETQ, per germline. Trimming removed 4 bases from V and 5 bases from J, with 16 bases in between. The CDR3 spans 14 residues. The CDR3 DNA reads as TGCGCCAGCAGCCCCCCTGATAGCGTCCACGAGCAGTACTTC. It yields the protein CASSPPDSVHEQYF. Based on the CDR3 plus reference TRBV5-1 and TRBJ2-7, the full variable domain is KAGVTQTPRYLIKTRGQQVTLSCSPISGHRSVSWYQQTPGQGLQFLFEYFSETQRNKGNFPGRFSGRQFSNSRSEMNVSTLELGDSALYLCASSPPDSVHEQYFGPGTRLTVT.

This clone was seen a few times. V gene TRBV5-4 combines with J gene TRBJ2-2; perhaps TRBD1 as D (8 bases). Per the germline V gene, CDR1 is SGHNT and CDR2 is YYREEE (reference sequence). Trimming removed 3 bases from V and 5 bases from J, with 11 bases in between. The CDR3 totals 14 residues. Here the CDR3 reads CASSSQGGTGELFF. CDR3 in DNA: TGTGCCAGCAGCTCACAGGGGGGGACCGGGGAGCTGTTTTTT.

This chain links TRBV27 with TRBJ2-1, with TRBD1 identical over 8 bases. J was trimmed by 8 bases and V by 6 bases; bases with no gene match: 6. The CDR3 totals 13 residues. In germline, CDR1 is MNHEY, CDR2 SMNVEV (reference sequence). Written as DNA, the CDR3 is TGTGCCAGCAGCCAGGGGGCGCTCGATGAGCAGTTCTTC. Translating gives CASSQGALDEQFF.

The chain links TRBV27 to TRBJ1-4; D is undetermined. This CDR3 has 16 amino acids. The V end lost 3 bases, the J end lost 0 bases, and 11 bases lay between the germline ends. Germline-derived CDR1 and CDR2 are MNHEY and SMNVEV (reference sequence). The CDR3 DNA follows: TGTGCCAGCAGTTTTCGAGGGATCCCAACTAATGAAAAACTGTTTTTT. Translating gives CASSFRGIPTNEKLFF.

The chain links TRBV4-1 to TRBJ2-7; D might be TRBD1 (5 bases). The CDR3 has 15 amino acids. Trimming removed 4 bases at V and 0 bases at J, with 13 bases between. Germline CDR1 and CDR2: MGHRA and YSYEKL. CDR3 residues: CASSPVPDSSYEQYF. The CDR3 DNA sequence: TGCGCCAGCAGCCCCGTTCCCGACAGCTCCTACGAGCAGTACTTC.

This chain joins TRBV14 and TRBJ2-7, with D unresolved. The V end lost 6 bases, the J end lost 4 bases, and 7 bases lay between the germline ends. Germline lookup yields CDR1 SGHDN and CDR2 FVKESK. The CDR3 sequence is 11 residues long. CDR3 amino acids: CASSHRYEQYF. CDR3 bases: TGTGCCAGCAGTCATAGATACGAGCAGTACTTC.

The chain combines TRBV27 with TRBJ1-2; TRBD1 matches at 8 bases. Trimming took 4 bases from V and 4 from J; bases not matched to a gene: 5. CDR3 size: 14 residues. Germline V lookup: CDR1 MNHEY, CDR2 SMNVEV (reference sequence). CDR3 protein: CASSSTGVGYGYTF. The CDR3 DNA follows: TGTGCCAGCAGTTCGACAGGGGTGGGCTATGGCTACACCTTC.

The gene calls are TRBV9 and TRBJ1-2, with a tentative D call TRBD1 (5 bases). Trimming removed 1 base from V and 2 bases from J, with 21 bases in between. Germline CDR1 and CDR2: SGDLS and YYNGEE. This CDR3 is built from 18 residues. The CDR3 region has the DNA TGTGCCAGCAGCGTATCGAATCAACGTTGGGACTTAAACTATGGCTACACCTTC. Encoded protein: CASSVSNQRWDLNYGYTF.

The chain couples TRBV30 to TRBJ2-7, with D tentatively TRBD2 (6 bases). The germline CDR1 and CDR2 sequences are GTSNPN and SVGIG (reference sequence). Trimming cost V 0 bases and J 1 base, with 10 bases left between them. This CDR3 is built from 14 residues. The CDR3, as DNA: TGTGCCTGGAGTGTAGGCGCGGGATCCTACGAGCAGTACTTC. This translates into CAWSVGAGSYEQYF.

The chain combines TRBV7-2 with TRBJ2-3; 8 nucleotides agree with TRBD2. Germline CDR1 reads SGHTA; CDR2 reads FQGNSA. This CDR3 has 14 amino acids. With 5 bases clipped from V and 6 bases from J, the junction kept 7 bases outside the gene matches. The CDR3 coding sequence is TGTGCCAGCAGCCAGGATTTAGCGGGGGATACGCAGTATTTT. Amino acid sequence: CASSQDLAGDTQYF.

The V gene is TRBV20-1, the J gene TRBJ2-7; unclear D gene. V dropped 3 bases and J dropped 7 bases, with 10 bases sitting between them. The CDR3 extends over 11 amino acids. Germline CDR1 DFQATT, CDR2 SNEGSKA (reference sequence). The CDR3: CSASSLNEQYF. The CDR3 DNA is TGCAGTGCTAGTTCACTGAATGAGCAGTACTTC.

The genes are TRBV18 and TRBJ2-7, with TRBD2 matching over 10 bases. The CDR3 loop spans 13 amino acids. From germline, CDR1 is KGHSH and CDR2 LQKENI. The trim removed 8 bases at V and 7 bases at J, leaving 8 bases unmatched. The CDR3 reads CASRFLAGDEQYF. The CDR3 nucleotides read TGTGCCAGCCGGTTCCTAGCGGGGGATGAGCAGTACTTC.

The gene calls are TRBV29-1 and TRBJ1-2, with D unresolved. With 2 bases removed from V and 3 bases from J, the gap between germline ends came to 7 bases. Germline assignment: CDR1 SQVTM and CDR2 ANQGSEA. The CDR3 contains 12 residues. The CDR3 reads CSVETDYYGYTF. As DNA, the CDR3 is TGCAGCGTTGAAACAGATTACTATGGCTACACCTTC. Together with reference TRBV29-1 and TRBJ1-2, the CDR3 gives the full variable domain: SAVISQKPSRDICQRGTSLTIQCQVDSQVTMMFWYRQQPGQSLTLIATANQGSEATYESGFVIDKFPISRPNLTFSTLTVSNMSPEDSSIYLCSVETDYYGYTFGSGTRLTVV.

DNA for the CDR3: TGTGCCAGCAGCGAAGGGACATATTCTAACAATGAGCAGTTCTTC. It is translated as CASSEGTYSNNEQFF. The rearrangement joins TRBV7-2 to TRBJ2-1; maybe TRBD1 (6 bases). V was cut by 5 bases and J by 5 bases, with 16 bases left in between. In germline, CDR1 is SGHTA, CDR2 FQGNSA. There are 15 residues in the CDR3.

The chain links TRBV11-1 to TRBJ2-7; D is possibly TRBD2 (5 bases). This CDR3 comprises 14 residues. Germline CDR1 is SGHAT and CDR2 is FQDESV (reference sequence). Trimming took 1 base from V and 2 from J, leaving 9 bases between them. The CDR3 here is CASSLGEQTYEQYF. For the CDR3, the DNA is TGTGCCAGCAGCTTAGGGGAGCAGACCTACGAGCAGTACTTC.

This chain connects TRBV19 to TRBJ2-5; TRBD1 matches 8 bases. After removal of 5 bases from V and 3 bases from J, the junction contained 8 bases not matched to a gene. Germline lookup yields CDR1 LNHDA and CDR2 SQIVND (reference sequence). The CDR3 has 15 residues. The CDR3 is CASSRRTGTEETQYF. In DNA, the CDR3 is TGTGCCAGTAGTCGCAGGACAGGGACGGAAGAGACCCAGTACTTC.

The chain carries TRBV28 and TRBJ1-2, with 9 bases lining up with TRBD1. The CDR3 totals 15 residues. From germline, CDR1 is MDHEN and CDR2 SYDVKM. Trimming cost V 5 bases and J 5 bases; bases outside gene matches: 9. The CDR3 DNA reads TGTGCCAGCAGTCTGTCCGACAGGGGGATTTATGGCTACACCTTC. Protein product: CASSLSDRGIYGYTF.

The sample holds a few counts of this clone. The genes are TRBV29-1 and TRBJ1-4, with 8 bases that match TRBD1. This CDR3 comprises 13 residues. Germline values: CDR1 SQVTM, CDR2 ANQGSEA. Losses at the gene ends were 4 bases for V and 10 bases for J; bases not matched to a gene: 8. In DNA form, the CDR3 reads TGCAGCGTTGGGACAGGGACGGTGGGAAAACTGTTTTTT. The encoded protein is CSVGTGTVGKLFF.